One sample yielded the 5 T cell receptor beta chains listed below, sequenced in a study of regulatory T cells in long-lasting Graves disease. Arm-PCR of CDR3 regions and iRepertoire HTBI primers were used to build TCR beta libraries. TCRdb fed the multiplex PCR reads into MiXCR, producing one record per CDR3 protein. Here the sample spans over 500,000 distinct CDR3 sequences, roughly a sixth being singletons. Stated time point: newly diagnosed GD, antithyroid drugs for less than 3 months. Construction of the TCR library relied on RNA isolated from PBMCs. In addition, the sample was reused for a study of T cells in Graves' hyperthyroidism and ophthalmopathy.

Specimen: peripheral blood mononuclear cells (PBMCs), collected at new diagnosis, from a patient treated with antithyroid drugs. These receptor sequences come from a young man with Graves disease.

The table lists this clonotype with many counts. The chain joins TRBV27 to TRBJ2-3; unclear D gene. Germline V lookup: CDR1 MNHEY, CDR2 SMNVEV (reference sequence). The CDR3 sequence is 14 residues long. Trimming stripped 3 bases from V and 4 bases from J, with 11 bases between. Here the CDR3 DNA reads TGTGCCAGCAGTTTTAAGGTCGCCGCAGATACGCAGTATTTT. As protein: CASSFKVAADTQYF.

This clonotype was picked up many times. This chain uses TRBV7-6 with TRBJ1-5; TRBD1 matches 11 bases. The CDR3 loop spans 17 amino acids. V trimming: 5 bases; J trimming: 2 bases; junction bases outside the gene matches: 8. Per the germline V gene, CDR1 is SGHVS and CDR2 is FNYEAQ. The CDR3 DNA follows: TGTGCCAGCAGCACTGGGACAGGGGGACGTGGCAATCAGCCCCAGCATTTT. It specifies CASSTGTGGRGNQPQHF. The variable domain in full, completed from reference TRBV7-6 and TRBJ1-5, reads GAGVSQSPRYKVTKRGQDVALRCDPISGHVSLYWYRQALGQGPEFLTYFNYEAQQDKSGLPNDRFSAERPEGSISTLTIQRTEQRDSAMYRCASSTGTGGRGNQPQHFGDGTRLSIL.

The chain recombines TRBV20-1 with TRBJ2-4, with TRBD2 matching over 13 bases. Germline values: CDR1 DFQATT, CDR2 SNEGSKA (reference sequence). This CDR3 has 13 residues. Written as DNA, the CDR3 is TGCAGCGCTCTGGGACTAGCGGGAAAAGTTCAGTACTTC. It is translated as CSALGLAGKVQYF.

The chain links TRBV11-2 to TRBJ1-2, with 8 bases that match TRBD1. V trimming: 5 bases; J trimming: 6 bases; junction bases outside the gene matches: 11. The CDR3 totals 15 residues. The germline gives CDR1 SGHAT, CDR2 FQNNGV. This chain's CDR3 is CASSITAGGRDGYTF. In DNA form, the CDR3 reads TGTGCCAGCAGCATAACCGCAGGGGGCCGGGATGGCTACACCTTC.

This clonotype showed up just a few times. This chain joins TRBV14 and TRBJ2-7; 8 positions agree with TRBD1. Germline trimming cut 7 bases from V and 3 bases from J; bases unmatched to any gene: 8. The germline CDR1 and CDR2 sequences are SGHDN and FVKESK. The CDR3 consists of 14 residues. CDR3 sequence reads: CASTKGTGNYEQYF. For the CDR3, the DNA is TGTGCCAGCACCAAGGGGACAGGAAACTACGAGCAGTACTTC. The full variable domain, rest sourced from reference TRBV14 and TRBJ2-7, is EAGVTQFPSHSVIEKGQTVTLRCDPISGHDNLYWYRRVMGKEIKFLLHFVKESKQDESGMPNNRFLAERTGGTYSTLKVQPAELEDSGVYFCASTKGTGNYEQYFGPGTRLTVT.